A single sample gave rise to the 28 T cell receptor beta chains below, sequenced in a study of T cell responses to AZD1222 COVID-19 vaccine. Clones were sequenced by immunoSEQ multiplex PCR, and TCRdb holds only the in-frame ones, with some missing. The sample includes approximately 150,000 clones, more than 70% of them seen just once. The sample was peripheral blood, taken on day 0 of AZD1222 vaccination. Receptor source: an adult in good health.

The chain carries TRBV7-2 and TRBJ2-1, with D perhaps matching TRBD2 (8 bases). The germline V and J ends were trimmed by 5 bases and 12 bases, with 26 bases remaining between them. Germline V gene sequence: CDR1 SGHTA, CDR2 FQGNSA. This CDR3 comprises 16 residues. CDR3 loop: CASSPGALADQGGQFF. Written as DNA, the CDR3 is TGTGCCAGCAGCCCGGGCGCACTAGCGGACCAGGGGGGGCAGTTCTTC.

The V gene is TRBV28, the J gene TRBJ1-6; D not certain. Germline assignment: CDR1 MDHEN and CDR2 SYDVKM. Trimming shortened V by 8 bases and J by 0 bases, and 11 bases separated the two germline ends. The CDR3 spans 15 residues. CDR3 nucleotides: TGTGCCAGCTGGCCGGGGAGCTCCTATAATTCACCCCTCCACTTT. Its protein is CASWPGSSYNSPLHF.

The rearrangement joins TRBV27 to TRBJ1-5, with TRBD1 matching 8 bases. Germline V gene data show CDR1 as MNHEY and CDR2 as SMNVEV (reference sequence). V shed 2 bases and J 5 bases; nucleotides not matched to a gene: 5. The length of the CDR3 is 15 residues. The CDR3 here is CASSLPRGRHQPQHF. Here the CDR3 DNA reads TGTGCCAGCAGTTTACCCAGGGGGCGCCATCAGCCCCAGCATTTT.

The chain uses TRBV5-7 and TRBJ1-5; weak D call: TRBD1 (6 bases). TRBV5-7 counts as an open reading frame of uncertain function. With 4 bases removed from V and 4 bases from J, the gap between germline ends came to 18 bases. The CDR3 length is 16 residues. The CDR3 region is CASSLRSGALNQPQHF. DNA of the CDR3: TGTGCCAGCAGCCTTAGATCAGGGGCCCTTAATCAGCCCCAGCATTTT.

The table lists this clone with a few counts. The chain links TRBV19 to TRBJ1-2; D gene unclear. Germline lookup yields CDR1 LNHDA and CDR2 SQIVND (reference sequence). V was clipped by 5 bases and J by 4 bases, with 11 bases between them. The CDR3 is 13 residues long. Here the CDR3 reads CASSRRRSYGYTF. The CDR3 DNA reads TGTGCCAGTAGTCGCAGGAGGTCCTATGGCTACACCTTC. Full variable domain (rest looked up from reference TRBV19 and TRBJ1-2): DGGITQSPKYLFRKEGQNVTLSCEQNLNHDAMYWYRQDPGQGLRLIYYSQIVNDFQKGDIAEGYSVSREKKESFPLTVTSAQKNPTAFYLCASSRRRSYGYTFGSGTRLTVV.

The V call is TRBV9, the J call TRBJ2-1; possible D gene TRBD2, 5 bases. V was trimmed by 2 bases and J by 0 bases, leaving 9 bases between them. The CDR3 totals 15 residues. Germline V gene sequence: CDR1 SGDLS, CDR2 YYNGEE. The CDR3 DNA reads TGTGCCAGCAGCGTCGACTACGGCTCCTACAATGAGCAGTTCTTC. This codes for CASSVDYGSYNEQFF. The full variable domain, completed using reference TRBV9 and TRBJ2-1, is DSGVTQTPKHLITATGQRVTLRCSPRSGDLSVYWYQQSLDQGLQFLIQYYNGEERAKGNILERFSAQQFPDLHSELNLSSLELGDSALYFCASSVDYGSYNEQFFGPGTRLTVL.

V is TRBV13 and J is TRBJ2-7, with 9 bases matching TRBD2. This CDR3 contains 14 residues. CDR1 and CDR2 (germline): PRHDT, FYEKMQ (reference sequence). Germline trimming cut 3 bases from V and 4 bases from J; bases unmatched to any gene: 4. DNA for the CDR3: TGTGCCAGCAGCTTGGGCGGGAGGGGGTACGAGCAGTACTTC. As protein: CASSLGGRGYEQYF.

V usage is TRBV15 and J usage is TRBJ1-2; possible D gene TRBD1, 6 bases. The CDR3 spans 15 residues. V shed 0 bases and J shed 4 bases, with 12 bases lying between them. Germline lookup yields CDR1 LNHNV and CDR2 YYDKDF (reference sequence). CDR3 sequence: CATSREPTGPYGYTF. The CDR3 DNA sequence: TGTGCCACCAGCAGAGAACCGACAGGTCCCTATGGCTACACCTTC.

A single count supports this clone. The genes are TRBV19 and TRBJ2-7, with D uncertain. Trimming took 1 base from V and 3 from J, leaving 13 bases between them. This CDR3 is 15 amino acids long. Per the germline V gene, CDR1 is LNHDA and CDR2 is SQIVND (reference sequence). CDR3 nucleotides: TGTGCCAGTAGTATAGCCTGGGATCCTGTCTACGAGCAGTACTTC. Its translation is CASSIAWDPVYEQYF.

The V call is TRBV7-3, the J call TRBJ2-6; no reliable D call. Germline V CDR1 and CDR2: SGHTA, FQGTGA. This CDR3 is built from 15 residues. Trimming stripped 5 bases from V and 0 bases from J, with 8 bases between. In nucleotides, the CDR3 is TGTGCCAGCAGCCCCCCCCACTCTGGGGCCAACGTCCTGACTTTC. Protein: CASSPPHSGANVLTF.

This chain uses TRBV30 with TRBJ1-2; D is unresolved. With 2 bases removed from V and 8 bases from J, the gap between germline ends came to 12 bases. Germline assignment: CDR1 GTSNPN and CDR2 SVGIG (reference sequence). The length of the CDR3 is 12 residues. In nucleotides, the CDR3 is TGTGCCTGGAGTAGGCAGACTGGGGGCTACACCTTC. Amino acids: CAWSRQTGGYTF.

The DNA for the CDR3 is TGTGCCAGCAGTGCCCGTACGAAGAGGGGGCCGGATGGCTACACCTTC. Encoded protein: CASSARTKRGPDGYTF. The rearrangement uses TRBV28 and TRBJ1-2, with TRBD1 identical over 7 bases. From germline, CDR1 is MDHEN and CDR2 SYDVKM. The CDR3 contains 16 residues. V lost 5 bases, J lost 6 bases, and 15 bases stayed unmatched.

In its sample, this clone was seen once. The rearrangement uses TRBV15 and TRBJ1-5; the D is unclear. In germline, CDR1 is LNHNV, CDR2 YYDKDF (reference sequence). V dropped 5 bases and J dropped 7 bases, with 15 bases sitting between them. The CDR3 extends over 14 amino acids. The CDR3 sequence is CATSRLRGMQPQHF. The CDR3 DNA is TGTGCCACCAGCCGGCTGCGGGGAATGCAGCCCCAGCATTTT. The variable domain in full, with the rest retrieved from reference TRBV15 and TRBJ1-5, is DAMVIQNPRYQVTQFGKPVTLSCSQTLNHNVMYWYQQKSSQAPKLLFHYYDKDFNNEADTPDNFQSRRPNTSFCFLDIRSPGLGDTAMYLCATSRLRGMQPQHFGDGTRLSIL.

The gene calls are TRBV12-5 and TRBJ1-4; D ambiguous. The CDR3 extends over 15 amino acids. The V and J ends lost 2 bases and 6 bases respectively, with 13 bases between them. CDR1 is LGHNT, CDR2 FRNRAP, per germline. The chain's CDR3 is CASGLLTSKDEKLFF. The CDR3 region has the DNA TGTGCTAGTGGTTTGTTGACATCGAAAGATGAAAAACTGTTTTTT.

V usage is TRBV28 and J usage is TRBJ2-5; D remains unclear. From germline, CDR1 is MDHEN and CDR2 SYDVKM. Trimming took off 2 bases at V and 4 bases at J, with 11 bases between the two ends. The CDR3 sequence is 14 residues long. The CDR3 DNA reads TGTGCCAGCAGTTTAATAGGGAATGGAGAGACCCAGTACTTC. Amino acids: CASSLIGNGETQYF.

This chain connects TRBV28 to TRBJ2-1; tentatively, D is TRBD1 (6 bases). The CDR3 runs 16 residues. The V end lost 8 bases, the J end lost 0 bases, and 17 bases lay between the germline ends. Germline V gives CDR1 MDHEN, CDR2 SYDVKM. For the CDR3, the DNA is TGTGCCAGCGCCACATGGACAGCCTCCTCCTACAATGAGCAGTTCTTC. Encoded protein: CASATWTASSYNEQFF.

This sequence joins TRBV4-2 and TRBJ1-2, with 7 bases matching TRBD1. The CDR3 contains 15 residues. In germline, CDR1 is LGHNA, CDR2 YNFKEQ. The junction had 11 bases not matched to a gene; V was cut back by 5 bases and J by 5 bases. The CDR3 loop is CASSATSGTVYGYTF. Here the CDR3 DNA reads TGTGCCAGCAGCGCCACCTCCGGGACAGTTTATGGCTACACCTTC.

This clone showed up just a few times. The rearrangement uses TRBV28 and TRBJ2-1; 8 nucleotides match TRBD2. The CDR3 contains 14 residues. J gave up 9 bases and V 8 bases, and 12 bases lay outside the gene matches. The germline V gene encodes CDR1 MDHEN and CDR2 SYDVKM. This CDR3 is CASRWGGLGSEQFF. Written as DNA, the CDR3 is TGTGCCAGCCGGTGGGGGGGACTAGGGAGTGAGCAGTTCTTC.

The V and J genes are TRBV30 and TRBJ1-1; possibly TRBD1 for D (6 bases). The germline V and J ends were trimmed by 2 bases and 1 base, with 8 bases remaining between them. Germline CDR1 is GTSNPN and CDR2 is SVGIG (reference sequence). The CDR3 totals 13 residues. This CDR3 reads CAWSRGPNTEAFF. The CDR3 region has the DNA TGTGCCTGGAGTCGGGGGCCGAACACTGAAGCTTTCTTT.

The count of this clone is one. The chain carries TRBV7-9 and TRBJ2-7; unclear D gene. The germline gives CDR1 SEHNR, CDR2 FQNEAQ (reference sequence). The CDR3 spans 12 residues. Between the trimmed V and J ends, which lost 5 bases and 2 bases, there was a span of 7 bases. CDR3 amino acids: CASSAIPYEQYF. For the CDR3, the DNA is TGTGCCAGCAGCGCCATTCCCTACGAGCAGTACTTC.

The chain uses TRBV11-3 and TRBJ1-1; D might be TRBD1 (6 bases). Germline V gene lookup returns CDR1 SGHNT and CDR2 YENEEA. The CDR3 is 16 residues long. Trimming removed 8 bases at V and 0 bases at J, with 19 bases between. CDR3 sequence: CASAQGDRSMNTEAFF. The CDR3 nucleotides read TGTGCCAGCGCACAGGGCGACAGATCCATGAACACTGAAGCTTTCTTT.

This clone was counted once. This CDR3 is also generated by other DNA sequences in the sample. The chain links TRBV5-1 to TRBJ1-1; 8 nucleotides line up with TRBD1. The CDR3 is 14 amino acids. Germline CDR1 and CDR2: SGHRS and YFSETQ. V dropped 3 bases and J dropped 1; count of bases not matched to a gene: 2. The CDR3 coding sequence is TGCGCCAGCAGCTCCGGACAGGGGAACACTGAAGCTTTCTTT. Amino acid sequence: CASSSGQGNTEAFF. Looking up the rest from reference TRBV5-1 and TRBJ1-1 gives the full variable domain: KAGVTQTPRYLIKTRGQQVTLSCSPISGHRSVSWYQQTPGQGLQFLFEYFSETQRNKGNFPGRFSGRQFSNSRSEMNVSTLELGDSALYLCASSSGQGNTEAFFGQGTRLTVV.

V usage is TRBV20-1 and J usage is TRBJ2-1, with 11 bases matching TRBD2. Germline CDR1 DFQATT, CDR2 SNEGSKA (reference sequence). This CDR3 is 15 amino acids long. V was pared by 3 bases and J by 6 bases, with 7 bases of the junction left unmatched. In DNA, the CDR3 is TGCAGTGCTAGTCCACTAGCGGGAGAGGCCAATGAGCAGTTCTTC. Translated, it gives CSASPLAGEANEQFF.

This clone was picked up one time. The CDR3 DNA follows: TGCAGTGCTAGTTTTGGCTACACCTTC. This translates into CSASFGYTF. This chain connects TRBV20-1 to TRBJ1-2; D is unresolved. The CDR3 consists of 9 residues. CDR1 and CDR2 (germline): DFQATT, SNEGSKA (reference sequence). V lost 3 bases to trimming and J lost 7 bases, with 3 bases between them.

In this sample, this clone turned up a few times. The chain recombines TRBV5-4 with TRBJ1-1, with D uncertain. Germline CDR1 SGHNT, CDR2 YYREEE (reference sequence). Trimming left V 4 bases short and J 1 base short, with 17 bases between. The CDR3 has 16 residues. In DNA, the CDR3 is TGTGCCAGCAGCCCCGGAGGTATGAGACGGAACACTGAAGCTTTCTTT. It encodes CASSPGGMRRNTEAFF.

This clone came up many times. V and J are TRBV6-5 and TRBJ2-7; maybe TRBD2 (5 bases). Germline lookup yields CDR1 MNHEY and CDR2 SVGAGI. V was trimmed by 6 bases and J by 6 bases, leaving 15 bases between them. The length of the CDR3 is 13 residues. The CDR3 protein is CASRRGQAGEQYF. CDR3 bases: TGTGCCAGCAGAAGAGGCCAGGCGGGCGAGCAGTACTTC.

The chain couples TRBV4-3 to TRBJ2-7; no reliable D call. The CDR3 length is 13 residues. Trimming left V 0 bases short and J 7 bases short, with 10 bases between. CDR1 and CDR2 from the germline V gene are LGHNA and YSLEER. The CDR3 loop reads CASSQDPLWEQYF. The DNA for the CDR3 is TGCGCCAGCAGCCAAGACCCCCTGTGGGAGCAGTACTTC.

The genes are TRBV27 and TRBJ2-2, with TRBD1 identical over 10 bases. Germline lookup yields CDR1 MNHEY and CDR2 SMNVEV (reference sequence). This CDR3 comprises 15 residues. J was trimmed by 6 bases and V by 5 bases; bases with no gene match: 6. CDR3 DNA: TGTGCCAGCAGTCTAGGGACAGGGGCTGCCGGGGAGCTGTTTTTT. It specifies CASSLGTGAAGELFF.